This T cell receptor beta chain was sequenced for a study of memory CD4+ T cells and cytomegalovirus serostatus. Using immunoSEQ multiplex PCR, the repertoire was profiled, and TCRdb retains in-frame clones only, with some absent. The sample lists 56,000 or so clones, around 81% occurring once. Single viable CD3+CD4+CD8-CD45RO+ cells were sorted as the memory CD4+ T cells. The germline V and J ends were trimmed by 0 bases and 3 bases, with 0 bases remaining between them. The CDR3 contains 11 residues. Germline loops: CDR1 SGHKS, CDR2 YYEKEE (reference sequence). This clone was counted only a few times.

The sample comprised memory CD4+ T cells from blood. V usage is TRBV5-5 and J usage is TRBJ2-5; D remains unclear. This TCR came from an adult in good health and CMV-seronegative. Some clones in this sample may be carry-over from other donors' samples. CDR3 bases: TGTGCCAGCAGCTTGGAAGAGACCCAGTACTTC. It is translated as CASSLEETQYF.